There are a few counts of the clone carrying this T cell receptor (beta chain). No antigen is known for it. The data were obtained in a study of blood T cells in healthy people across ages. Overall study results and limits: Compared with aged donors, long-lived donors showed fewer expanded clones, suggesting selection.

Germline V lookup: CDR1 MNHEY, CDR2 SVGAGI. V lost 5 bases and J 3 bases, leaving 14 bases between the germline ends. The CDR3 loop spans 14 amino acids. Using a J-beta primer mix together with a sample-barcoded 5' primer, a second PCR was run for roughly 7 to 12 cycles. TCRdb independently ran MiXCR on the 5' RACE reads; one entry per CDR3 protein. The sample contains approximately 880,000 distinct CDR3 sequences, roughly 48% of which appear only once. V usage is TRBV6-5 and J usage is TRBJ2-7, with a possible D match to TRBD2 (5 bases). The material sequenced was blood. The origin of this receptor is a man aged 30-40 years in good health. CDR3 in amino acids: CASSLLPGDYEQYF. CDR3 coding DNA: TGTGCCAGCAGTCTACTACCCGGGGACTACGAGCAGTACTTC.